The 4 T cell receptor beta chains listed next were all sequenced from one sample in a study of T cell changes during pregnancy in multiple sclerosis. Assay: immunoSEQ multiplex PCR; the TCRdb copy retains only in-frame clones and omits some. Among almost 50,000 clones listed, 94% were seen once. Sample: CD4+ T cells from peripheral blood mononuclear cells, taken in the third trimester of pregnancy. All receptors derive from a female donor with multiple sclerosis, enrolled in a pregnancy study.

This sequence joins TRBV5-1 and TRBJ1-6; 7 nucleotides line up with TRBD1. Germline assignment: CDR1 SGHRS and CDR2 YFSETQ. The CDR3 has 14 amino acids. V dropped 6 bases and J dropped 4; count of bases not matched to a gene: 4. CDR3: CASTRDSYNSPLHF. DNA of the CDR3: TGCGCCAGCACCAGGGACAGTTATAATTCACCCCTCCACTTT.

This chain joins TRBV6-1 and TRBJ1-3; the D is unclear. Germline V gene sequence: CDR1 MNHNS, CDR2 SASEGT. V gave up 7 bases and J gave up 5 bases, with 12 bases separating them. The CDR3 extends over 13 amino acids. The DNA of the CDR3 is TGTGCCAGCATCGCCACTTACCGAAACACCATATATTTT. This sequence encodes CASIATYRNTIYF.

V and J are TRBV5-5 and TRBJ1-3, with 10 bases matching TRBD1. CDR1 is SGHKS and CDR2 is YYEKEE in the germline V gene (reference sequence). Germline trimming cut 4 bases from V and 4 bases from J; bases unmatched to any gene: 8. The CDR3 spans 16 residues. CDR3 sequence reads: CASSAPGQGKGNTIYF. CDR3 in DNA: TGTGCCAGCAGCGCCCCGGGACAGGGGAAGGGAAACACCATATATTTT. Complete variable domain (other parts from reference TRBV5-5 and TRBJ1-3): DAGVTQSPTHLIKTRGQQVTLRCSPISGHKSVSWYQQVLGQGPQFIFQYYEKEERGRGNFPDRFSARQFPNYSSELNVNALLLGDSALYLCASSAPGQGKGNTIYFGEGSWLTVV.

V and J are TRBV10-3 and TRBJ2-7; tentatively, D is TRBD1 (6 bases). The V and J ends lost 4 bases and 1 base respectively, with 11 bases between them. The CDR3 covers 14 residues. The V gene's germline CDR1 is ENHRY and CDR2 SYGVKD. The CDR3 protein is CAISATGRSYEQYF. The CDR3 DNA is TGTGCCATCAGTGCTACAGGGAGATCCTACGAGCAGTACTTC.